These 8 T cell receptor beta chains were sequenced from one sample in a study of technical replicates of blood from several donors (dated by TCRdb to about 2017). To prepare the library, the immunoSEQ multiplex PCR assay was applied. In its TCRdb copy, this immuneACCESS table keeps in-frame sequences only and misses some clones. Where compared with another copy, unresolved V genes explain less than half of these, and the others have no known cause. The sample table holds around 89,000 clones, of which about 94% were seen once. The ten largest clones capture around 0.22% of the sample. The source material was T cells isolated from PBMCs. The receptors stem from a human donor in good health.

The chain couples TRBV7-2 to TRBJ1-1; possible D gene TRBD1, 6 bases. CDR3 size: 13 residues. Trimming removed 5 bases at V and 8 bases at J, with 15 bases between. CDR1 and CDR2 (germline): SGHTA, FQGNSA. The CDR3 loop reads CASSNRRGGEAFF. The DNA of the CDR3 is TGTGCCAGCAGCAACAGACGGGGGGGCGAAGCTTTCTTT.

The rearrangement uses TRBV6-1 and TRBJ1-5, with 10 bases identical to TRBD1. CDR1 MNHNS and CDR2 SASEGT come from the germline V gene. This CDR3 contains 17 residues. V shed 4 bases, J shed 0 bases, and the junction held 6 bases outside the gene matches. The CDR3 loop reads CASSGDRGRYSNQPQHF. In DNA form, the CDR3 reads TGTGCCAGCAGTGGGGACAGGGGCCGATATAGCAATCAGCCCCAGCATTTT.

CDR3 loop: CARTTGDGYGYTF. Here the CDR3 DNA reads TGTGCCAGAACGACAGGGGACGGCTATGGCTACACCTTC. The gene calls are TRBV2 and TRBJ1-2; 8 nucleotides line up with TRBD1. This CDR3 is built from 13 residues. J gave up 4 bases and V 9 bases, and 7 bases lay outside the gene matches. Germline V gene lookup returns CDR1 SNHLY and CDR2 FYNNEI.

V and J are TRBV10-2 and TRBJ2-7; D gene uncertain. Germline-derived CDR1 and CDR2 are WSHSY and SAAADI. V gave up 7 bases and J gave up 3 bases, with 10 bases separating them. This CDR3 contains 12 residues. The CDR3 DNA is TGCGCCAGCACCCCCATACTCTACGAGCAGTACTTC. This encodes CASTPILYEQYF.

The genes are TRBV15 and TRBJ1-2; D may be TRBD1 (6 bases). The germline CDR1 and CDR2 sequences are LNHNV and YYDKDF (reference sequence). This CDR3 spans 13 amino acids. Deletions cut 5 bases from V and 8 bases from J, with 15 bases between. CDR3 DNA sequence: TGTGCCACCAGCCTCACAGGGCCTGAGGGCTACACCTTC. It is translated as CATSLTGPEGYTF. The full variable domain, rest sourced from reference TRBV15 and TRBJ1-2, is DAMVIQNPRYQVTQFGKPVTLSCSQTLNHNVMYWYQQKSSQAPKLLFHYYDKDFNNEADTPDNFQSRRPNTSFCFLDIRSPGLGDTAMYLCATSLTGPEGYTFGSGTRLTVV.

This chain connects TRBV6-6 to TRBJ2-7, with 7 nucleotides matching TRBD1. The germline gives CDR1 MNHNY, CDR2 SVGAGI (reference sequence). The CDR3 length is 14 residues. The junction had 4 bases not matched to a gene; V was cut back by 2 bases and J by 3 bases. The CDR3 region is CASSYGQDRYEQYF. CDR3 DNA: TGTGCCAGCAGTTACGGACAGGACCGCTACGAGCAGTACTTC.

The rearrangement joins TRBV19 to TRBJ1-5; D gene ambiguous. Trimming stripped 2 bases from V and 0 bases from J, with 17 bases between. Germline values: CDR1 LNHDA, CDR2 SQIVND (reference sequence). The CDR3 contains 18 residues. The CDR3, as DNA: TGTGCCAGTAGTATAATGGGCATTCGTAAGGTTAGCAATCAGCCCCAGCATTTT. Amino acid sequence: CASSIMGIRKVSNQPQHF. The entire variable domain, with the rest obtained from reference TRBV19 and TRBJ1-5, is as follows: DGGITQSPKYLFRKEGQNVTLSCEQNLNHDAMYWYRQDPGQGLRLIYYSQIVNDFQKGDIAEGYSVSREKKESFPLTVTSAQKNPTAFYLCASSIMGIRKVSNQPQHFGDGTRLSIL.

This chain connects TRBV19 to TRBJ1-5; D not resolved. The CDR3 loop spans 14 amino acids. In germline, CDR1 is LNHDA, CDR2 SQIVND (reference sequence). The V gene lost 4 bases and the J gene lost 14 bases, with 21 bases spanning the gap. CDR3 bases: TGTGCCAGTAGTAAGTCTGGGCAGGCCCCGTCTGAGCATTTT. Translated: CASSKSGQAPSEHF.